The clone carrying this T cell receptor beta chain was recorded at least ten times. Its target is not known. These data are taken from a study of T cell repertoires in cytomegalovirus infection. Looking at the study overall: CMV infection plus the matching HLA type was flagged by public TCR beta signatures. General study results and limits: Carriers of CMV plus the relevant HLA were identified by cumulative public TCR beta family frequency. Within the response measured ex vivo, HLA-C-restricted CMV-specific TCR beta clonotypes were dominant.

Germline assignment: CDR1 SGHTA and CDR2 FQGNSA. Trimming shortened V by 5 bases and J by 4 bases, and 15 bases separated the two germline ends. The CDR3 length is 15 residues. TCRdb analysed the reads with MiXCR anew, one entry per CDR3 protein. The table has 350,000 to 450,000 distinct CDR3 sequences, roughly 18% seen once. V gene TRBV7-2 combines with J gene TRBJ1-3; TRBD1 is a possible D gene (6 bases). This receptor was obtained from a human donor in good health (CMV status not recorded). Some clones in this sample may be carry-over from other donors' samples. The sample comprised PBMCs. CDR3 in amino acids: CASSPMGGKGNTIYF. The CDR3 DNA reads TGTGCCAGCAGCCCCATGGGGGGCAAAGGAAACACCATATATTTT.